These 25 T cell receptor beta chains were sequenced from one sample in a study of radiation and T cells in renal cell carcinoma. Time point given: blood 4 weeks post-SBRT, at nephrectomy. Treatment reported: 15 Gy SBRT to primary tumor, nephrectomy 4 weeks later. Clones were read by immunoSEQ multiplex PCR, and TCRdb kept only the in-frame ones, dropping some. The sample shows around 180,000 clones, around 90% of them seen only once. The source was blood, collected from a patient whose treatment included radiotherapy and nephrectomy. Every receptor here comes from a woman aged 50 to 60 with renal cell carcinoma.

The CDR3 nucleotides are TGTGCCTGGAGTAGGGTCCTCGGACGTAATGGGGGGACCCAGTACTTC. Translation gives CAWSRVLGRNGGTQYF. The chain employs TRBV30 and TRBJ2-5, with D perhaps TRBD1 or TRBD2 (5 bases each). Germline CDR1 reads GTSNPN; CDR2 reads SVGIG (reference sequence). This CDR3 has 16 residues. Trimming took off 2 bases at V and 7 bases at J, with 23 bases between the two ends.

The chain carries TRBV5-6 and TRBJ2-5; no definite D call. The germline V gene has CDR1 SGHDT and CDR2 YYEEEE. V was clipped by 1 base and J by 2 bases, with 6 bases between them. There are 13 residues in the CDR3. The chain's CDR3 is CASSLRPQETQYF. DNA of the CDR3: TGTGCCAGCAGCTTGAGGCCACAAGAGACCCAGTACTTC.

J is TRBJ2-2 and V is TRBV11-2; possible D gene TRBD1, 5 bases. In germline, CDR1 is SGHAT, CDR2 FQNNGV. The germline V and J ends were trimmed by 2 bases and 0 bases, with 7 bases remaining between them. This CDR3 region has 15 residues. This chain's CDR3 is CASSLQGSNTGELFF. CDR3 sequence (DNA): TGTGCCAGCAGCTTACAGGGTTCGAACACCGGGGAGCTGTTTTTT.

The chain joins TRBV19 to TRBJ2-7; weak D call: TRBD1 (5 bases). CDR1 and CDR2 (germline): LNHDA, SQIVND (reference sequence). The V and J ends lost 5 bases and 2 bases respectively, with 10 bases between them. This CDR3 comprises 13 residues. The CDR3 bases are TGTGCCAGTAGTCTCCGGACACCCTACGAGCAGTACTTC. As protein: CASSLRTPYEQYF.

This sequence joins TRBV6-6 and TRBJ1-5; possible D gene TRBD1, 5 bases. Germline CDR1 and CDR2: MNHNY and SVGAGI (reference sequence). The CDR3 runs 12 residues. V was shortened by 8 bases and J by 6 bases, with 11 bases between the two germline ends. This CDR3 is CASGQGRQPQHF. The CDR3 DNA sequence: TGTGCCAGCGGTCAGGGTCGTCAGCCCCAGCATTTT.

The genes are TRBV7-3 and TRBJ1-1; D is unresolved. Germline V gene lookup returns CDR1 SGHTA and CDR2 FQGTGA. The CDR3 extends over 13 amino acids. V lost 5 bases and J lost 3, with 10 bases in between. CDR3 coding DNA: TGTGCCAGCAGCCCACAGAGGGACACTGAAGCTTTCTTT. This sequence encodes CASSPQRDTEAFF.

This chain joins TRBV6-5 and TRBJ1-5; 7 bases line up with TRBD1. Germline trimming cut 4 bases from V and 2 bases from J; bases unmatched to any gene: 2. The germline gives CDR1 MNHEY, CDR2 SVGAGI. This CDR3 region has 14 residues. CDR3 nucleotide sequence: TGTGCCAGCAGTTTCACAGGGGGCAATCAGCCCCAGCATTTT. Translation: CASSFTGGNQPQHF.

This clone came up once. The CDR3 spells CASSQDGQGEQYF. The CDR3, as DNA: TGTGCCAGTAGTCAGGACGGTCAGGGGGAGCAGTACTTC. The chain combines TRBV19 with TRBJ2-7; D may be TRBD1 (6 bases). The CDR3 extends over 13 amino acids. The V and J ends lost 5 bases and 7 bases respectively, with 15 bases between them. Germline V gene sequence: CDR1 LNHDA, CDR2 SQIVND (reference sequence).

Here the CDR3 DNA reads TGTGCCAGCAGCTTAGAAGACAGGGGCTACGAGCAGTACTTC. It codes for CASSLEDRGYEQYF. V is TRBV7-6 and J is TRBJ2-7, with 8 bases identical to TRBD1. J gave up 3 bases and V 1 base, and 2 bases lay outside the gene matches. The length of the CDR3 is 14 residues. From germline, CDR1 is SGHVS and CDR2 FNYEAQ.

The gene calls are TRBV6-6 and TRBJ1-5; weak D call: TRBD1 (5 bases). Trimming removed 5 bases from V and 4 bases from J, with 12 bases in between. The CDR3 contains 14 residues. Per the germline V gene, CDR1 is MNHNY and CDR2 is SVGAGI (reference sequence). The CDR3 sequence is CASSTRQHNQPQHF. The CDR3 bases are TGTGCCAGCAGTACTAGACAGCATAATCAGCCCCAGCATTTT.

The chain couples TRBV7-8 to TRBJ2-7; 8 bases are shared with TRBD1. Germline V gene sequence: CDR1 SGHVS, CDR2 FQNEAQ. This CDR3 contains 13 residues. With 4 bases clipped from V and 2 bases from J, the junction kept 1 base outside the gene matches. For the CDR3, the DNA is TGTGCCAGCAGCTGGGACAGGACCTACGAGCAGTACTTC. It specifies CASSWDRTYEQYF.

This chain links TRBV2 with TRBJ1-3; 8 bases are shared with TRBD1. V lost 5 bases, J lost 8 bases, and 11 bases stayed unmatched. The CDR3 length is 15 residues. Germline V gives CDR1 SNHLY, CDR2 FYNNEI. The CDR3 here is CASSNPGTGGYTIYF. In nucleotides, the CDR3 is TGTGCCAGCAGTAACCCCGGGACAGGAGGATACACCATATATTTT.

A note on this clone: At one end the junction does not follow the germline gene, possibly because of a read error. The CDR3: CASSLSATGATSMDF. In DNA, the CDR3 is TGCGCCAGCAGCCTTTCGGCGACAGGAGCTACGAGCATGGACTTC. The V call is TRBV5-1, the J call TRBJ2-5; the D gene is possibly TRBD1 (6 bases). The CDR3 loop spans 15 amino acids. CDR1 is SGHRS, CDR2 YFSETQ, per germline.

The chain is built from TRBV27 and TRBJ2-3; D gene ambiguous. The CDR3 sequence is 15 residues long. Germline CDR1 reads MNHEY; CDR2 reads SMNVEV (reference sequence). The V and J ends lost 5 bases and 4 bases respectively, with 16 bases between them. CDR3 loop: CASSAALVSADTQYF. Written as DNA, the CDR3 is TGTGCCAGCAGTGCGGCGCTAGTAAGTGCAGATACGCAGTATTTT.

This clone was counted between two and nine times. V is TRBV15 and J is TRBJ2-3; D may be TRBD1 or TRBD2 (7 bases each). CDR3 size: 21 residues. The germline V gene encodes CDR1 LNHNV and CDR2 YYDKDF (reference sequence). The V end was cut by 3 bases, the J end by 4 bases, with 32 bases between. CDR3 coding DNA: TGTGCCACCAGCAGGGGGGGGACTAACTACCACAGGGGTCCCCTCCCAGATACGCAGTATTTT. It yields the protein CATSRGGTNYHRGPLPDTQYF.

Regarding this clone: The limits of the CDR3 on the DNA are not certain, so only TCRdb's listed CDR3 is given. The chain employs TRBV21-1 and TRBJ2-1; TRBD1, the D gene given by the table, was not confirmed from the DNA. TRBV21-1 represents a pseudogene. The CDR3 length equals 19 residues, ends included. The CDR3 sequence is CASSKGQLWGNGTQNEQFF.

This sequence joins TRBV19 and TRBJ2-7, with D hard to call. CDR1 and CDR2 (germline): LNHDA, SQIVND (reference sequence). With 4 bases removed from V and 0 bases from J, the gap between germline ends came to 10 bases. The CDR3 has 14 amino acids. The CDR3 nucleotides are TGTGCCAGTAGTAGAGCCTATAGCTCCTACGAGCAGTACTTC. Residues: CASSRAYSSYEQYF.

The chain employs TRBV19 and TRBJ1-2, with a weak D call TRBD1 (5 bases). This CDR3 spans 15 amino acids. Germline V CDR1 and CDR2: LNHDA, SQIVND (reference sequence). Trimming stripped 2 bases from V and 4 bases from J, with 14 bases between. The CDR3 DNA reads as TGTGCCAGTAGTATACCCCCACAGGAACTCTATGGCTACACCTTC. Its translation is CASSIPPQELYGYTF.

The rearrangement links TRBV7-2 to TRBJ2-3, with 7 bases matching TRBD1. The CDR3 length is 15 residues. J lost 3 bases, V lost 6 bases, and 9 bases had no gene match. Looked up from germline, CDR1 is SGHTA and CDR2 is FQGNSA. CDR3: CASSTRTGGTDTQYF. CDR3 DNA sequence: TGTGCCAGCAGTACCAGGACAGGCGGGACAGATACGCAGTATTTT.

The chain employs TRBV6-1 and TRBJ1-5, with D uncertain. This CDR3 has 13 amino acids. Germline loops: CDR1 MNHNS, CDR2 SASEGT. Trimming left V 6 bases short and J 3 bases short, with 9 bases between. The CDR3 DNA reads TGTGCCAGCAGAGGATGGGACAATCAGCCCCAGCATTTT. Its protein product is CASRGWDNQPQHF.

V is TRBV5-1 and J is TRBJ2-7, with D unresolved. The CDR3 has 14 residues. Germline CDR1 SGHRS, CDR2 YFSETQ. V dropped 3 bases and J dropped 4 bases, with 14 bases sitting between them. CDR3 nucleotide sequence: TGCGCCAGCAGCTCCTCCTCCGGCGAGTACGAGCAGTACTTC. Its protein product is CASSSSSGEYEQYF. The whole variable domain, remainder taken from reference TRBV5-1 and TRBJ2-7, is KAGVTQTPRYLIKTRGQQVTLSCSPISGHRSVSWYQQTPGQGLQFLFEYFSETQRNKGNFPGRFSGRQFSNSRSEMNVSTLELGDSALYLCASSSSSGEYEQYFGPGTRLTVT.

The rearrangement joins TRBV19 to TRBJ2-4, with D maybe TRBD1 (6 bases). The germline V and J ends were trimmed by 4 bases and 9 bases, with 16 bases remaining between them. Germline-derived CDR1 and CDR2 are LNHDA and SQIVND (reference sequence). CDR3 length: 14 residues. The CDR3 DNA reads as TGTGCCAGTAGTACAACAGGGTATGCGGGCATTCAGTACTTC. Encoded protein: CASSTTGYAGIQYF.

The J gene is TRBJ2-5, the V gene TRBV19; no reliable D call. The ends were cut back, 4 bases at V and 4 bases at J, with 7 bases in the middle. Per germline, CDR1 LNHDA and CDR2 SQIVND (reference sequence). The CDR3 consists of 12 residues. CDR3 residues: CASSTSTETQYF. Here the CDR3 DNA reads TGTGCCAGTAGTACTTCGACAGAGACCCAGTACTTC.

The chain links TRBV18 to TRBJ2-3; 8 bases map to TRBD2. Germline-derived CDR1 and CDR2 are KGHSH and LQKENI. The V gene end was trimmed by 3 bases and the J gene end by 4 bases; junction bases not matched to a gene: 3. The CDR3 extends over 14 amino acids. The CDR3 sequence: CASSPGLAPDTQYF. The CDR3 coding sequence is TGTGCCAGCTCACCCGGACTAGCCCCAGATACGCAGTATTTT.

In nucleotides, the CDR3 is TGTGCCAGCAGCTTAGATCCGGGGGGAACTCAGCCCCAGCATTTT. It yields the protein CASSLDPGGTQPQHF. This chain joins TRBV11-2 and TRBJ1-5; D might be TRBD1 (5 bases). The CDR3 spans 15 residues. Germline-derived CDR1 and CDR2 are SGHAT and FQNNGV. V gave up 0 bases and J gave up 6 bases, with 12 bases separating them.